The following is a T cell receptor (beta chain) sequence with its context. Its target is unknown. This sample was included in a study of cytomegalovirus exposure and HLA in healthy donors. The ends were cut back, 6 bases at V and 8 bases at J, with 6 bases in the middle. The CDR3 length is 10 residues. Germline lookup yields CDR1 MNHEY and CDR2 SVGAGI. Assay used: immunoSEQ multiplex PCR; TCRdb lists only in-frame clones, some missing. In the table there are 100,000 to 150,000 clones, less than 90% of which are singletons. Study results and caveats: The authors listed around 150 TCR beta chains as cytomegalovirus-associated.

This clonotype was sampled from a man between 18 and 35 years old in good health and CMV-seropositive. This chain links TRBV6-5 with TRBJ2-3, with D possibly matching TRBD1 (6 bases). Sequenced: PBMCs. In DNA, the CDR3 is TGTGCCAGCAGGGGGGCTACGCAGTATTTT. It yields the protein CASRGATQYF.